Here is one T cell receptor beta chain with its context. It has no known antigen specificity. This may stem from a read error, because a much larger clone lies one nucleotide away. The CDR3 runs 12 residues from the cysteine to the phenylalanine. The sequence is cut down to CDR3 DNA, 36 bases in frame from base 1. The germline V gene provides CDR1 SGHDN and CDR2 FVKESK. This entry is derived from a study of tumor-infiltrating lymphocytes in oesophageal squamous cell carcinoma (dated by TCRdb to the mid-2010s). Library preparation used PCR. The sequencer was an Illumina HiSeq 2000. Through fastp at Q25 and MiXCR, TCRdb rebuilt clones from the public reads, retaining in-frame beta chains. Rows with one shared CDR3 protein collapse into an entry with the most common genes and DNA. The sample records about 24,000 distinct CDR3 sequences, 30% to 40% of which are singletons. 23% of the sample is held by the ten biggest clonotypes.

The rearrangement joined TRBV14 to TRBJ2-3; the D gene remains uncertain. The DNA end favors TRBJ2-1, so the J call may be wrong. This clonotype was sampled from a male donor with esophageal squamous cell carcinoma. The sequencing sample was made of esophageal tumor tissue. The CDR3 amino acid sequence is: CASSQLAGEQFF. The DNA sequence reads TGTGCCAGCAGCCAGTTGGCCGGGGAGCAGTTCTTC.